This T cell receptor beta chain was recorded in a study of vaccination effects on CD4 cells after COVID-19. About the study: The vaccine given was either BNT162b2 or mRNA-1273, in two doses. The study sampled two convalescent patients 16 days and one week before vaccination.

Expansion with viral peptide pools was applied to antigen-specific CD4+ T cells by the ViraFEST assay prior to sequencing. After less than 11 days in culture, the CD4+ T cells were isolated. The person was diagnosed with PCR-confirmed SARS-CoV-2 infection between March and December 2020. Cultures got half-medium changes with IL-2 on days 3 and 7. This clone was observed a few times. Its antigen is currently unknown. TCRdb's table, derived via immunoSEQ multiplex PCR, lists solely in-frame clones and lacks some. The sample contains about 34,000 clones, just under 75% of which appear only once. V lost 0 bases and J 9 bases, leaving 14 bases between the germline ends. The germline gives CDR1 WSHSY, CDR2 SAAADI. This CDR3 is 14 amino acids long.

The sequence derives from a human donor who had a prior SARS-CoV-2 infection. The chain uses TRBV10-2 and TRBJ1-2; D unclear. Sequences were derived from CD4+ T cells from PBMCs cultured with a peptide pool, sampled before COVID-19 vaccination. CDR3 amino acids: CASSESLRTTSYTF. As DNA, the CDR3 is TGCGCCAGCAGTGAGTCTCTCCGGACCACGAGCTACACCTTC.